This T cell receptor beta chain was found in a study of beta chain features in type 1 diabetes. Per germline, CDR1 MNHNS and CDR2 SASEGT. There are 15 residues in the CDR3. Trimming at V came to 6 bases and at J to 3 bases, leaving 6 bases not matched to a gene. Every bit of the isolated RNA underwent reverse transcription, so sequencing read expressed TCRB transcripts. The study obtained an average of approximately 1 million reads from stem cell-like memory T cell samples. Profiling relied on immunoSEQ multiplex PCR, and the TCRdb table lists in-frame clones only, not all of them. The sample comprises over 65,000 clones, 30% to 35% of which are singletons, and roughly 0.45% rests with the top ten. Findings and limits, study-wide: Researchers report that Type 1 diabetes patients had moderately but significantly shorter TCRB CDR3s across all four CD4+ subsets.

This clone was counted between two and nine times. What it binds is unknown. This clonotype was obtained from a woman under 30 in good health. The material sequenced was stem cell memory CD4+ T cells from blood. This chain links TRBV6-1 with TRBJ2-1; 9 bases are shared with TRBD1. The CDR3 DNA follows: TGTGCCAGCAGGTCCCGGGACAGGGTCTACAATGAGCAGTTCTTC. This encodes CASRSRDRVYNEQFF.